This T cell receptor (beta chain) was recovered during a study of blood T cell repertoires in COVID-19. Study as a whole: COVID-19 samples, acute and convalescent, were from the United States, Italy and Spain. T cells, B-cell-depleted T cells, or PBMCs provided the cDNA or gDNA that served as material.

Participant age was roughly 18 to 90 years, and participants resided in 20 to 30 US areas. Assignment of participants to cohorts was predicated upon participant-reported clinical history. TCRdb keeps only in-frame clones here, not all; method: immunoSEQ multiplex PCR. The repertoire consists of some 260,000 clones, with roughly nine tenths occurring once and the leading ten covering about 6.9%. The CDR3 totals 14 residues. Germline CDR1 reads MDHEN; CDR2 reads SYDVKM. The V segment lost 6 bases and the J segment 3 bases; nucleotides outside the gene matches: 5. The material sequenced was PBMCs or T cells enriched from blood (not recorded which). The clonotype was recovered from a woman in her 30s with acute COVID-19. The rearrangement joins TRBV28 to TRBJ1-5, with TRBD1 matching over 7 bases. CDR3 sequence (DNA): TGTGCCAGCAGGGAGGGACAGCCCAATCAGCCCCAGCATTTT. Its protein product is CASREGQPNQPQHF.